The clone carrying this T cell receptor (beta chain) appeared once. Per the original methods: Estimation of nucleated cell counts was performed using reference gene primer amplification. This table comes from immunoSEQ multiplex PCR, and its TCRdb copy is limited to in-frame clones, with some not included. That table supplies the V and J calls and clone size; D and trimming were determined from the DNA. Of a few hundred thousand clones in the sample, 75% to 90% are singletons; the top ten hold 3.7%. The sample comes from a study of blood T cell repertoires in COVID-19. At the level of the study: From the United States, Italy and Spain came samples of acute and convalescent COVID-19. Sources were T cells, B-cell-depleted T cells, or PBMCs; the material itself was cDNA or gDNA.

This CDR3 is built from 15 residues. In germline, CDR1 is LNHNV, CDR2 YYDKDF (reference sequence). V lost 6 bases and J lost 4; bases outside the gene matches: 10. Sequences were obtained from peripheral blood. J is TRBJ1-2 and V is TRBV15; 8 positions agree with TRBD1. The clonotype was recovered from a woman aged 40 to 50 with acute or convalescent COVID-19. CDR3 residues: CATRTGTGSFYGYTF. DNA of the CDR3: TGTGCCACCAGAACGGGGACAGGTTCTTTCTATGGCTACACCTTC.